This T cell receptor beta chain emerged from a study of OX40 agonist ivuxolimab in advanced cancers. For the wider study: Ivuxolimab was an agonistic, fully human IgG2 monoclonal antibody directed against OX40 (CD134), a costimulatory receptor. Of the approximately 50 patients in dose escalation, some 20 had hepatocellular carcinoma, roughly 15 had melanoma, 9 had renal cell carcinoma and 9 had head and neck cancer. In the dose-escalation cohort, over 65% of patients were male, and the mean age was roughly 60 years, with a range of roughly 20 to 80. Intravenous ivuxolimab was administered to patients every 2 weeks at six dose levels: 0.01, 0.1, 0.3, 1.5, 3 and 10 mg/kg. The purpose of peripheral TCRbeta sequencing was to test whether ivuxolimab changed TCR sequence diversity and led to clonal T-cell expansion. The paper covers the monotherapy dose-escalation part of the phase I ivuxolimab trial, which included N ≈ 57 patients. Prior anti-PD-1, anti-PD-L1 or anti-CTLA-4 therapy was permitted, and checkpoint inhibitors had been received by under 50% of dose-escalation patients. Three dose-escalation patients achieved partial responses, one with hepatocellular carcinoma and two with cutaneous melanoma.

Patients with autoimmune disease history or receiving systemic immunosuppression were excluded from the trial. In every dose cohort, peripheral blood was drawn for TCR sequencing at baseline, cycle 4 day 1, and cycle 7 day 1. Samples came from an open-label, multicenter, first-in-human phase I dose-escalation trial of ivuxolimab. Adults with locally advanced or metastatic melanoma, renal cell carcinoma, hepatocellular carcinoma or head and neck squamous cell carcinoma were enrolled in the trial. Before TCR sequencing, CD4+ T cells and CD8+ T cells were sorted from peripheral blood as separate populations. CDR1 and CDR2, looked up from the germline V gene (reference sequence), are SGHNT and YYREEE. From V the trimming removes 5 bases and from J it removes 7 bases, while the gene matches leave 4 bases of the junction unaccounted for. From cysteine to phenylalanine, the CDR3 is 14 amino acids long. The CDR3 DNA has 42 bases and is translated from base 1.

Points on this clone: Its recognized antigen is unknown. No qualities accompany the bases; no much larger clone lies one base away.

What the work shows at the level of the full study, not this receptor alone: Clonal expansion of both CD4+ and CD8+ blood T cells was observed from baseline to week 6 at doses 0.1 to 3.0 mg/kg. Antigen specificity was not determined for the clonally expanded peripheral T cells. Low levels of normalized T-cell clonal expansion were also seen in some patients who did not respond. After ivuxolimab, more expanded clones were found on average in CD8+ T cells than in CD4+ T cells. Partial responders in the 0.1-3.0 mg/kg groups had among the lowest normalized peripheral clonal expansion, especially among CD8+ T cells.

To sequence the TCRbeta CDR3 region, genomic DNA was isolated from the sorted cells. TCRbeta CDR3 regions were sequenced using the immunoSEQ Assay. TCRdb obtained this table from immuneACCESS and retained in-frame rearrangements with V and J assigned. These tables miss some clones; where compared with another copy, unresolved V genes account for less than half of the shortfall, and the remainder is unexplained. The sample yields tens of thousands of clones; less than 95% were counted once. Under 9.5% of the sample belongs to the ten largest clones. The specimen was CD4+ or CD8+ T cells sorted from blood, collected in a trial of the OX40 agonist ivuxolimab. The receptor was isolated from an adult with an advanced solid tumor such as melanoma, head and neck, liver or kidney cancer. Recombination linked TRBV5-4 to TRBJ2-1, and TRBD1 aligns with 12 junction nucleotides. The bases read TGTGCCAGCAGGGGACAGGGGGCTTTTAATGAGCAGTTCTTC. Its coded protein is CASRGQGAFNEQFF.